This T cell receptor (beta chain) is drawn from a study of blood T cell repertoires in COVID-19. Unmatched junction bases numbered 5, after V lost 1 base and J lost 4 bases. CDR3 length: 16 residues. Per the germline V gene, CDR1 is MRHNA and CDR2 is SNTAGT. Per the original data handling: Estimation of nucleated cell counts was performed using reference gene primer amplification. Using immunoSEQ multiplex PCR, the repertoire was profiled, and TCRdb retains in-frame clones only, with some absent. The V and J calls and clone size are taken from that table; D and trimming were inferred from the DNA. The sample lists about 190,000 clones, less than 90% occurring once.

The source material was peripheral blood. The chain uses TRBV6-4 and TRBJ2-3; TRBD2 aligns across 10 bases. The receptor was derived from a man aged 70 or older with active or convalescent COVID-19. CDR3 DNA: TGTGCCAGCAGTGACTGGAGCGGGGGGGCCCCAGATACGCAGTATTTT. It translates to CASSDWSGGAPDTQYF.